This TCR beta chain comes out of a study of blood T cell repertoires in COVID-19. Only in-frame clones appear in the TCRdb table, and some are missing; sequencing was by immunoSEQ multiplex PCR. The table includes around 130,000 clones, more than 75% detected once. The CDR3 is 14 residues long. From germline, CDR1 is KGHDR and CDR2 SFDVKD. Trimming took 4 bases from V and 3 from J, leaving 11 bases between them. What was sequenced was peripheral blood. The rearrangement links TRBV24-1 to TRBJ1-2; D might be TRBD1 (5 bases). The sequence was obtained from a woman aged 45-60 years with acute or convalescent COVID-19. Here the CDR3 reads CATSEHGTDYGYTF. The DNA of the CDR3 is TGTGCCACCAGTGAGCACGGGACTGACTATGGCTACACCTTC.